One and the same sample provided the 8 T cell receptor beta chains below, sequenced in a study of blood T cell repertoires in COVID-19. Sequenced by immunoSEQ multiplex PCR; TCRdb stores in-frame clones only, minus some. The sample records roughly 56,000 clones, 90% being singletons. The sample was peripheral blood. Receptors were obtained from a man in his 60s with active COVID-19.

The table lists this clone with a few counts. This chain joins TRBV7-3 and TRBJ1-1; TRBD1 might be the D (5 bases). V shed 5 bases and J shed 4 bases, with 14 bases lying between them. In germline, CDR1 is SGHTA, CDR2 FQGTGA. This CDR3 contains 14 residues. In nucleotides, the CDR3 is TGTGCCAGCAGCCTCCTCGCGGGGACCACTGAAGCTTTCTTT. Its translation: CASSLLAGTTEAFF.

This chain connects TRBV5-5 to TRBJ1-6; D perhaps matches TRBD1 (5 bases). This CDR3 spans 14 amino acids. V lost 2 bases to trimming and J lost 7 bases, with 10 bases between them. Germline V lookup: CDR1 SGHKS, CDR2 YYEKEE (reference sequence). In nucleotides, the CDR3 is TGTGCCAGCAGCTTAGGGGTTGCGAATTCACCCCTCCACTTT. This encodes CASSLGVANSPLHF.

This clone showed up just a few times. V is TRBV6-6 and J is TRBJ1-2; D gene unclear. V dropped 3 bases and J dropped 4 bases, with 18 bases sitting between them. CDR1 is MNHNY, CDR2 SVGAGI, per germline (reference sequence). CDR3 length: 16 amino acids. As DNA, the CDR3 is TGTGCCAGCAGTTATACCCTGAGGGTAGAAGGCTATGGCTACACCTTC. It yields the protein CASSYTLRVEGYGYTF.

This chain uses TRBV7-9 with TRBJ1-6, with a possible D match to TRBD1 (5 bases). V dropped 7 bases and J dropped 9 bases, with 19 bases sitting between them. Germline values: CDR1 SEHNR, CDR2 FQNEAQ (reference sequence). CDR3 length equals 15 residues. DNA for the CDR3: TGTGCCAGCACCCCCCTCGGGGGGGGGATTTCACCCCTCCACTTT. It is translated as CASTPLGGGISPLHF. The full variable domain, rest sourced from reference TRBV7-9 and TRBJ1-6, is DTGVSQNPRHKITKRGQNVTFRCDPISEHNRLYWYRQTLGQGPEFLTYFQNEAQLEKSRLLSDRFSAERPKGSFSTLEIQRTEQGDSAMYLCASTPLGGGISPLHFGNGTRLTVT.

This clone was seen a handful of times. The chain carries TRBV7-8 and TRBJ2-7; D gene ambiguous. CDR1 and CDR2 from the germline V gene are SGHVS and FQNEAQ. The CDR3 covers 14 residues. Trimming shortened V by 1 base and J by 3 bases, and 10 bases separated the two germline ends. CDR3 in amino acids: CASSLVALGYEQYF. In DNA, the CDR3 is TGTGCCAGCAGCTTAGTAGCCCTAGGCTACGAGCAGTACTTC. The entire variable domain, with the rest obtained from reference TRBV7-8 and TRBJ2-7, is as follows: GAGVSQSPRYKVAKRGQDVALRCDPISGHVSLFWYQQALGQGPEFLTYFQNEAQLDKSGLPSDRFFAERPEGSVSTLKIQRTQQEDSAVYLCASSLVALGYEQYFGPGTRLTVT.

The sample holds one count of this clone. CDR3 in DNA: TGTGCCAGCAGGGAGGGGCAGCTTTACGAGCAGTACTTC. Its protein is CASREGQLYEQYF. The V gene is TRBV28, the J gene TRBJ2-7; D possibly corresponds to TRBD2 (6 bases). CDR1 and CDR2 from the germline V gene are MDHEN and SYDVKM. Trimming cost V 6 bases and J 4 bases, with 13 bases left between them. CDR3 length equals 13 residues.

The V call is TRBV5-1, the J call TRBJ1-2; TRBD1 is a possible D gene (5 bases). Germline assignment: CDR1 SGHRS and CDR2 YFSETQ. The CDR3 has 12 amino acids. V lost 4 bases, J lost 5 bases, and 9 bases lay in between. CDR3 amino acids: CASSHDRYGYTF. The CDR3 bases are TGCGCCAGCAGCCACGACAGATATGGCTACACCTTC.

The CDR3 nucleotides are TGTGCCAGCAGTGCCTTAAGGACAGGGTCGTCAGATACGCAGTATTTT. It specifies CASSALRTGSSDTQYF. The chain carries TRBV9 and TRBJ2-3; 8 bases align to TRBD1. Germline assignment: CDR1 SGDLS and CDR2 YYNGEE. CDR3 length: 16 amino acids. The junction had 12 bases not matched to a gene; V was cut back by 5 bases and J by 4 bases.